This T cell receptor beta chain was captured in a study of brain T cells in children with intractable seizures. Comment on this clone: Its antigen is unidentified.

Regarding the study as a whole: Only CDR3 sequence similarity suggested viral specificity, without known HCMV serostatus. Clones missing pre-surgery may reflect undersampling of that blood sample.

Per germline, CDR1 DFQATT and CDR2 SNEGSKA (reference sequence). CDR3 length equals 13 residues. The V end was cut by 6 bases, the J end by 5 bases, with 17 bases between. Assay used: immunoSEQ multiplex PCR; TCRdb lists only in-frame clones, some missing. Of about 340,000 clones listed, over 85% are singletons. The time point denotes: blood from clinic visit 5 months post-surgery; TSC patient then seizure free. The sequenced cases were selected for having the highest brain T cell transcript signatures. Patients received at least one anti-epileptic drug before surgery. The chain combines TRBV20-1 with TRBJ2-7, with D possibly called TRBD1 or TRBD2 (6 bases each). This sample comprised peripheral blood, obtained roughly 5 months after surgery. This TCR derives from a boy younger than two with tuberous sclerosis and intractable seizures. The CDR3 protein is CSASRGGINEQYF. CDR3 sequence (DNA): TGCAGTGCCAGTAGAGGGGGGATCAACGAGCAGTACTTC.